Sequencing of this T cell receptor (beta chain) was carried out in a study of T cell repertoires in cytomegalovirus infection. Study information: The public TCR beta signatures pointed to both CMV infection and matching HLA type.

This clonotype was counted at least ten times. Its cognate antigen is unknown. TCRdb independently ran MiXCR on the reads; one entry per CDR3 protein. Of about 530,000 distinct CDR3 sequences in the sample, around a quarter were seen once. CDR1 is SEHNR and CDR2 is FQNEAQ in the germline V gene (reference sequence). Trimming stripped 5 bases from V and 3 bases from J, with 11 bases between. The CDR3 is made up of 14 amino acids. Findings and caveats of the study: HLA-C-restricted CMV clonotypes gave the most frequent clonotype in two of eight donors.

Sample: PBMCs. The sequence was obtained from a human donor in good health (CMV status not recorded). Some clones in this sample may be carry-over from other donors' samples. The chain is built from TRBV7-9 and TRBJ2-1; the D gene is possibly TRBD2 (6 bases). CDR3 protein: CASSPTRDYNEQFF. In DNA form, the CDR3 reads TGTGCCAGCAGCCCGACTAGGGACTACAATGAGCAGTTCTTC.